One TCR beta chain is described in this entry. The data were produced by immunoSEQ multiplex PCR, yet TCRdb's version contains in-frame clones alone and is incomplete. The sample holds 2 million to 2.5 million clones, just over 90% seen once. The sample is drawn from a study of shared clonotypes between healthy human individuals. For the study at large: Three CD4 naive, three CD4 memory, two CD8 naive and one CD8 memory plate were used per donor.

Everyone who donated was a Caucasian adult who lived in Nashville, Tennessee. The sequencing input was naive CD4+ T cells from PBMCs. Specified subset: CD45RA+ positively selected. The receptor was isolated from a man younger than 30 in good health. Some clones in this sample may be carry-over from other donors' samples.

Written as DNA, the CDR3 is TGTGCCAGCAGCCGAACACCGCGGGGGGCGCGCAATCAGCCCCAGCATTTT. This encodes CASSRTPRGARNQPQHF. This sequence joins TRBV7-6 and TRBJ1-5; maybe TRBD1 (6 bases). Per the germline V gene, CDR1 is SGHVS and CDR2 is FNYEAQ. CDR3 length: 17 residues. The ends were cut back, 5 bases at V and 2 bases at J, with 19 bases in the middle.